These 2 T cell receptor beta chains were sequenced from one sample in a study of blood T cell repertoires in COVID-19. Assay used: immunoSEQ multiplex PCR; TCRdb lists only in-frame clones, some missing. This table has more than 85,000 clones, around 75% appearing once. Source material: peripheral blood. These receptors all stem from a man between 65 and 80 years old with acute or convalescent COVID-19.

This clone was picked up one time. The rearrangement joins TRBV7-2 to TRBJ1-3; D unclear. CDR1 is SGHTA and CDR2 is FQGNSA in the germline V gene. This CDR3 is built from 14 residues. Trimming left V 8 bases short and J 2 bases short, with 13 bases between. The CDR3 region is CASGPRAAGNTIYF. Written as DNA, the CDR3 is TGTGCCAGCGGCCCCCGTGCAGCTGGAAACACCATATATTTT. Filled out from reference TRBV7-2 and TRBJ1-3, the complete variable domain reads GAGVSQSPSNKVTEKGKDVELRCDPISGHTALYWYRQSLGQGLEFLIYFQGNSAPDKSGLPSDRFSAERTGGSVSTLTIQRTQQEDSAVYLCASGPRAAGNTIYFGEGSWLTVV.

This sequence joins TRBV6-5 and TRBJ2-1; D might be TRBD1 (6 bases). There are 14 residues in the CDR3. CDR1 MNHEY and CDR2 SVGAGI come from the germline V gene. V shed 6 bases and J shed 6 bases, with 15 bases lying between them. CDR3 sequence: CASRTPQGSNEQFF. CDR3 coding DNA: TGTGCCAGCAGAACACCACAGGGCAGCAATGAGCAGTTCTTC.